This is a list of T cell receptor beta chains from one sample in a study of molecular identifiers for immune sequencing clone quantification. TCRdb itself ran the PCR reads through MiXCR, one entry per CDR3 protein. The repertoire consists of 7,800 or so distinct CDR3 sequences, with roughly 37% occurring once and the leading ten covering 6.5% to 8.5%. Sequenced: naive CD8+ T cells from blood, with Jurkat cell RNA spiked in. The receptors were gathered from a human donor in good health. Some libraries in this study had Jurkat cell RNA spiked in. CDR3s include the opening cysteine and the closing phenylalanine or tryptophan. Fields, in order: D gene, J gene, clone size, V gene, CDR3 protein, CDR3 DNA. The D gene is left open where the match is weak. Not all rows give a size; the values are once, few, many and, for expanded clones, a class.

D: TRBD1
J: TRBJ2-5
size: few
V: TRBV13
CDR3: CASSVGTGGETQYF
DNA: TGTGCCAGCAGCGTTGGGACAGGTGGGGAGACCCAGTACTTC

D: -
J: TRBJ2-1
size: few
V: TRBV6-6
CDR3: CASSSFVGDNEQFF
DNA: TGTGCCAGCAGTTCATTTGTTGGGGACAATGAGCAGTTCTTC

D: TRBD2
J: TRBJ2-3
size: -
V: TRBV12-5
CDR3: CACGAGGRADTQYF
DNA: TGTGCTTGTGGGGCGGGGGGCAGAGCAGATACGCAGTATTTT

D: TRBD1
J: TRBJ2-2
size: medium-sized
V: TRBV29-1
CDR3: CSVAGTESTGELFF
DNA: TGCAGCGTTGCTGGGACAGAGAGTACCGGGGAGCTGTTTTTT

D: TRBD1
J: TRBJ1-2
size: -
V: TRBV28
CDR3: CASSLLRPGTGVNYGYTF
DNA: TGTGCCAGCAGTTTATTACGACCCGGGACAGGGGTTAACTATGGCTACACCTTC

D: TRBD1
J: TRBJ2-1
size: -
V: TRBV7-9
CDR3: CASSLVVGQGYNEQFF
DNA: TGTGCCAGCAGCTTAGTGGTGGGACAGGGCTACAATGAGCAGTTCTTC

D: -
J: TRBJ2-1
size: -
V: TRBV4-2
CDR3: CASSGGEDEQFF
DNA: TGTGCCAGCAGCGGTGGAGAGGATGAGCAGTTCTTC

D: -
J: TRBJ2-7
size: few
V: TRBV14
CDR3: CASSPFAGSSVEQYF
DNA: TGTGCCAGCAGCCCCTTCGCGGGGAGTTCCGTCGAGCAGTACTTC

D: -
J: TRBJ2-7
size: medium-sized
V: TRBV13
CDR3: CASSFSTGSGAYEQYF
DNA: TGTGCCAGCAGCTTCTCCACAGGGTCTGGTGCCTACGAGCAGTACTTC

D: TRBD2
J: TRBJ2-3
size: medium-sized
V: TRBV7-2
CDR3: CASSLYGTSGPDTQYF
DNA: TGTGCCAGCAGCTTATACGGGACTAGCGGGCCAGATACGCAGTATTTT

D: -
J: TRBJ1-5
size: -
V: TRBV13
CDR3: CASSLRGFGNQPQHF
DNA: TGTGCCAGCAGCTTACGAGGCTTTGGCAATCAGCCCCAGCATTTT

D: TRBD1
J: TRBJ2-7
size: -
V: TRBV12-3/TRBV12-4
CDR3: CASSPGGSYEQHF
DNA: TGTGCCAGCAGCCCAGGGGGCTCCTATGAACAGCACTTC

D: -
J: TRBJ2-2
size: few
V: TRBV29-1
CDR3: CSVAQDGGELFF
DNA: TGCAGCGTTGCCCAGGACGGCGGGGAGCTGTTTTTT

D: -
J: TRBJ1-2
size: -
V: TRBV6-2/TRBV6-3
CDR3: CASSYSALSTNYGYTF
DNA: TGTGCCAGCAGTTACTCGGCACTGAGTACTAACTATGGCTACACCTTC

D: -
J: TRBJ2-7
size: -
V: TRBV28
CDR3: CASSLYPPNPLSYEQYF
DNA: TGTGCCAGCAGTTTATACCCCCCAAACCCCCTATCCTACGAGCAGTACTTC

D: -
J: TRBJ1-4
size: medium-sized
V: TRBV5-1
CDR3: CASIVKDGPEPNEKLFF
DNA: TGCGCCAGTATCGTAAAGGACGGCCCTGAACCTAATGAAAAACTGTTTTTT

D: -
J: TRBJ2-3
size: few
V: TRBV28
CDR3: CASSFSGRSTDTQYF
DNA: TGTGCCAGCAGTTTCTCAGGGCGTAGCACAGATACGCAGTATTTT

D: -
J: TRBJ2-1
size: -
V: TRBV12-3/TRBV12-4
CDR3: CASSFTPEQFF
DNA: TGTGCCAGCAGTTTTACGCCTGAGCAGTTCTTC

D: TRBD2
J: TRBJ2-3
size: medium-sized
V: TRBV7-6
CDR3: CASSFIAGTDTQYF
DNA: TGTGCCAGCAGCTTTATAGCGGGGACAGATACGCAGTATTTT

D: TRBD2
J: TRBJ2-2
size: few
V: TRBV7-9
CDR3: CASSTGLTNTGELFF
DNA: TGTGCCAGCAGCACGGGACTAACTAACACCGGGGAGCTGTTTTTT

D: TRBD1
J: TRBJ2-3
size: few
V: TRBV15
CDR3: CATSRAGQGRSTQYF
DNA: TGTGCCACCAGCAGAGCGGGACAGGGAAGATCTACGCAGTATTTT

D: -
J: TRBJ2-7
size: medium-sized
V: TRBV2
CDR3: CASMELARGEQYF
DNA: TGTGCCAGCATGGAACTAGCCCGGGGGGAGCAGTACTTC

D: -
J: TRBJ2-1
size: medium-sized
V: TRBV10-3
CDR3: CAISELYNEQFF
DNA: TGTGCCATCAGTGAACTGTACAATGAGCAGTTCTTC

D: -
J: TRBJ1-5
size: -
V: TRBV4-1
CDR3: CASSQREGAADTQHF
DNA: TGCGCCAGCAGCCAGCGGGAGGGTGCAGCAGACACGCAGCATTTT

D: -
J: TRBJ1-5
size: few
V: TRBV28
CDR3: CASSFRQANQPQHF
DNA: TGTGCCAGCAGTTTCCGGCAGGCAAATCAGCCCCAGCATTTT

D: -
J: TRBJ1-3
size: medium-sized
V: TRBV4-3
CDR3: CASSQEKSSGNTIYF
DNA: TGCGCCAGCAGCCAAGAGAAGTCCTCTGGAAACACCATATATTTT

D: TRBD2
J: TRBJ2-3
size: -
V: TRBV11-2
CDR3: CASRTGLATTQYF
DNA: TGTGCCAGCAGAACGGGACTAGCGACGACGCAGTATTTT

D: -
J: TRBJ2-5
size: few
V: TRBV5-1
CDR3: CASSLAGVSETQYF
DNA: TGCGCCAGCAGCTTGGCCGGGGTCAGCGAGACCCAGTACTTC

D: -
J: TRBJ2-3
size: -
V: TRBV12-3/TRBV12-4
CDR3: CASTPPVGSRTDTQYF
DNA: TGTGCCAGCACCCCTCCCGTGGGGAGTCGGACAGATACGCAGTATTTT

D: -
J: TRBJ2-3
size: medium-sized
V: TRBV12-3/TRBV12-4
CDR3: CASNGHGRTDTQYF
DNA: TGTGCCAGCAACGGACATGGGCGCACAGATACGCAGTATTTT

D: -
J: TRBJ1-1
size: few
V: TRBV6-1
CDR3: CASSGGGEAFF
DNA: TGTGCCAGCAGTGGGGGGGGTGAAGCTTTCTTT

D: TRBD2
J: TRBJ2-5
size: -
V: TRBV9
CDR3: CASSPRLAEETQYF
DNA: TGTGCCAGCAGCCCTCGACTAGCGGAAGAGACCCAGTACTTC

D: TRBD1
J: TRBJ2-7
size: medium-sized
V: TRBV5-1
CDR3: CASSGTGGPYEQYF
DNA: TGCGCCAGCAGCGGGACAGGGGGTCCCTACGAGCAGTACTTC

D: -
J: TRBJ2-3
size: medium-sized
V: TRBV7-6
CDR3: CASSLGLSRTDTQYF
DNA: TGTGCCAGCAGCTTAGGTCTCAGCCGCACAGATACGCAGTATTTT

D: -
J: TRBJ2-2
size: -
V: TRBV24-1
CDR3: CATSDNRLGELFF
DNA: TGTGCCACCAGTGATAACAGGTTAGGGGAGCTGTTTTTT

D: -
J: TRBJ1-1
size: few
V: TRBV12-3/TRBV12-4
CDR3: CASSFAAEAFF
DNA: TGTGCCAGCAGTTTCGCCGCTGAAGCTTTCTTT

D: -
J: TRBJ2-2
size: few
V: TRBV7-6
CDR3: CASSNPVGVNTGELFF
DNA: TGTGCCAGCAGCAATCCCGTCGGTGTGAACACCGGGGAGCTGTTTTTT

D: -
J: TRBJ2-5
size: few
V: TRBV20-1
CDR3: CSASVRGQETQYF
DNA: TGCAGTGCTAGTGTCAGGGGCCAAGAGACCCAGTACTTC

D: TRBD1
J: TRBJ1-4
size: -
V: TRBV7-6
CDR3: CASSRPGTGGQEKLFF
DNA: TGTGCCAGCAGCCGTCCCGGGACAGGGGGTCAGGAAAAACTGTTTTTT

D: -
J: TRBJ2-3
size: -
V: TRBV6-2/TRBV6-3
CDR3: CASNPYWGIGADKQYF
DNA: TGTGCCAGCAACCCTTATTGGGGGATAGGTGCAGATAAGCAGTATTTT

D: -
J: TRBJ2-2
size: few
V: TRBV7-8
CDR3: CASSLVHNTGELFF
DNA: TGTGCCAGCAGCTTAGTACATAACACCGGGGAGCTGTTTTTT

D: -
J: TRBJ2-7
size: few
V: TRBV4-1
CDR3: CASSQGRGTYEQYF
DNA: TGCGCCAGCAGCCAAGGTCGGGGGACCTACGAGCAGTACTTC

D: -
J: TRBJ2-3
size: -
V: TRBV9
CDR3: CASSVNRDTSSTDTQYF
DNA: TGTGCCAGCAGCGTGAATAGGGACACCTCTAGCACAGATACGCAGTATTTT

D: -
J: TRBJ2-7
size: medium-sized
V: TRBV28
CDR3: CASSPTSRGTRSYEQYF
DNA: TGTGCCAGCAGTCCGACTTCACGCGGGACTCGTTCCTACGAGCAGTACTTC

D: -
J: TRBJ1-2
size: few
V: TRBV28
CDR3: CASRLGPGDYIYGYTF
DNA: TGTGCCAGCAGATTGGGACCTGGGGACTATATCTATGGCTACACCTTC

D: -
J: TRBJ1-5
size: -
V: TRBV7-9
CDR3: CASSREDSNQPQHF
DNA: TGTGCCAGCAGCCGGGAAGATAGCAATCAGCCCCAGCATTTT

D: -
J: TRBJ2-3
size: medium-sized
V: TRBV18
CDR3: CASSPSSGTRVRNTQYF
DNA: TGTGCCAGCTCACCATCTTCCGGGACACGCGTAAGGAATACGCAGTATTTT

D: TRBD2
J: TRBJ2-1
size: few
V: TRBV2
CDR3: CASSEAGGPYNEQFF
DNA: TGTGCCAGCAGTGAGGCGGGAGGGCCCTACAATGAGCAGTTCTTC

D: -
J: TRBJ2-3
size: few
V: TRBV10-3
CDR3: CAISESRGLGYTDTQYF
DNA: TGTGCCATCAGTGAGTCGAGGGGACTTGGATACACAGATACGCAGTATTTT

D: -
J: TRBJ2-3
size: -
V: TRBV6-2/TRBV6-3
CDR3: CASSYWRDTQYF
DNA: TGTGCCAGCAGTTATTGGAGGGATACGCAGTATTTT

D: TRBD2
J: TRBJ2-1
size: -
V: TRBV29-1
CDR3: CSALGGSGDYNEQFF
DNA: TGCAGCGCCCTGGGGGGGAGCGGGGACTACAATGAGCAGTTCTTC

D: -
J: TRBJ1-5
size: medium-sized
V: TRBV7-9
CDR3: CASSASLSNQPQHF
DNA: TGTGCCAGCAGCGCCAGTTTAAGCAATCAGCCCCAGCATTTT